This TCR beta chain was sequenced in a study of blood T cell repertoires in COVID-19. Trimming removed 5 bases from V and 0 bases from J, with 14 bases in between. The CDR3 length is 17 residues. Looked up from germline, CDR1 is SGHVS and CDR2 is FQNEAQ. Original processing methods: Estimation of nucleated cell counts relied on the amplification of reference gene primers. Libraries were prepared by immunoSEQ multiplex PCR; TCRdb keeps only in-frame clonotypes and omits some of them. D and trimming were read from the DNA, whereas the V and J calls and clone size are those reported in that table. The repertoire includes about 160,000 clones, approximately 86% of them detected once, and around 7% sits in the top ten.

Sequenced sample: peripheral blood. The TCR comes from a woman between 35 and 50 years old with COVID-19, enrolled during active disease. The rearrangement joins TRBV7-8 to TRBJ2-6; D perhaps matches TRBD1 (5 bases). The CDR3 DNA reads as TGTGCCAGCAGCCTAAAACCGGACACCTCTGGGGCCAACGTCCTGACTTTC. Translating it yields CASSLKPDTSGANVLTF. Drawing the rest from reference TRBV7-8 and TRBJ2-6, the complete variable domain is GAGVSQSPRYKVAKRGQDVALRCDPISGHVSLFWYQQALGQGPEFLTYFQNEAQLDKSGLPSDRFFAERPEGSVSTLKIQRTQQEDSAVYLCASSLKPDTSGANVLTFGAGSRLTVL.